Sequencing of this T cell receptor beta chain was carried out in a study of shared clonotypes between healthy human individuals. The repertoire was sequenced with immunoSEQ multiplex PCR; TCRdb's copy has only in-frame clones and lacks some. The sample shows millions of clones, roughly 95% of them seen only once. Germline V gene lookup returns CDR1 MNHNS and CDR2 SASEGT. This CDR3 comprises 11 residues. V was clipped by 7 bases and J by 7 bases, with 8 bases between them. The donor cohort consisted entirely of Caucasian adults residing in Nashville, Tennessee. Into CD45RA+ naive and CD45RA-negative memory subsets, the CD4+ cells were split.

Material: naive CD4+ T cells sorted from blood. Subset of the sample: CD45RA+ positively selected. This clonotype was sampled from a man aged 18 to 35 in good health. The chain recombines TRBV6-1 with TRBJ1-3; D unclear. DNA of the CDR3: TGTGCCAGCAAATTTGACAACACCATATATTTT. The encoded protein is CASKFDNTIYF.